The 3 T cell receptor beta chains in this list originate from one sample, sequenced in a study of blood T cell repertoires in COVID-19 (dated by TCRdb to 2020 to 2021). Receptor amplification or capture employed the immunoSEQ multiplex PCR assay. TCRdb carries this immuneACCESS record with in-frame sequences only. Its versions omit some clonotypes, under half of them owing to an unresolved V gene in the studies checked, with the rest unexplained. For this sample there are under 400,000 clones; about nine tenths appear just once. In total, the top ten clones hold approximately 1% of the sample. Input material: PBMCs or T cells enriched from blood (not recorded which). Receptors were obtained from a young woman who had been exposed to COVID-19.

J is TRBJ1-1 and V is TRBV29-1, with 8 bases lining up with TRBD1. The length of the CDR3 is 17 residues. With 4 bases clipped from V and 0 bases from J, the junction kept 13 bases outside the gene matches. Germline V gene sequence: CDR1 SQVTM, CDR2 ANQGSEA. For the CDR3, the DNA is TGCAGCGTTGTCCAGTCGGGACAGGCATACTTGAACACTGAAGCTTTCTTT. It yields the protein CSVVQSGQAYLNTEAFF.

The genes are TRBV9 and TRBJ2-7; possibly TRBD1 for D (5 bases). V dropped 2 bases and J dropped 0 bases, with 9 bases sitting between them. The CDR3 runs to 14 residues. Germline loops: CDR1 SGDLS, CDR2 YYNGEE. CDR3 sequence reads: CASSVDRHSYEQYF. The CDR3 DNA reads as TGTGCCAGCAGCGTTGACAGACACTCCTACGAGCAGTACTTC.

In DNA, the CDR3 is TGTGCCAGTTCTGACAGGGAAGGCCAGCCCCAGCATTTT. It yields the protein CASSDREGQPQHF. The chain is built from TRBV19 and TRBJ1-5, with 7 bases fitting TRBD1. With 8 bases clipped from V and 7 bases from J, the junction kept 8 bases outside the gene matches. This CDR3 has 13 residues. CDR1 and CDR2 (germline): LNHDA, SQIVND (reference sequence).